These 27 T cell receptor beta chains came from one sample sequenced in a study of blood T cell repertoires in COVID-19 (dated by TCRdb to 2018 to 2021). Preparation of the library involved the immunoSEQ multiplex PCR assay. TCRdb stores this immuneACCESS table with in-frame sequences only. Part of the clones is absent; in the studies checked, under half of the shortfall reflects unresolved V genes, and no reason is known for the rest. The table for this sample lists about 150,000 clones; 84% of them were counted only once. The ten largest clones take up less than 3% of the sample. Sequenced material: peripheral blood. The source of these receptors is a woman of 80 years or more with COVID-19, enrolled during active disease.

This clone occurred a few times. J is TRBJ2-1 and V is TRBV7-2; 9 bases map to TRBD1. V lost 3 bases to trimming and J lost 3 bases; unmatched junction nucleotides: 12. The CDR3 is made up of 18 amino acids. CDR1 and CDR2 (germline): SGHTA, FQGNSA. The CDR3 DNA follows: TGTGCCAGCAGCTTGCACCCCACAGGGGGCCTCTTCTACAATGAGCAGTTCTTC. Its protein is CASSLHPTGGLFYNEQFF.

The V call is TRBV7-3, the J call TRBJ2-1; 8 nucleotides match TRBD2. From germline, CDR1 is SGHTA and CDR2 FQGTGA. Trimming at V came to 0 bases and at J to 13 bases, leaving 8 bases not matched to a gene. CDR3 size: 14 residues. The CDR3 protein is CASSLTNSGGQQFF. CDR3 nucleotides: TGTGCCAGCAGCTTAACGAACAGCGGGGGTCAACAGTTCTTC.

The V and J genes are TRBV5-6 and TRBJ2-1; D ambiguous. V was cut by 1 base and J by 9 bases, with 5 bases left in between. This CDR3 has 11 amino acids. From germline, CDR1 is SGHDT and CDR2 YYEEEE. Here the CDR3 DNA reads TGTGCCAGCAGCTTGCCGGGTGAGCAGTTCTTC. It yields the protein CASSLPGEQFF.

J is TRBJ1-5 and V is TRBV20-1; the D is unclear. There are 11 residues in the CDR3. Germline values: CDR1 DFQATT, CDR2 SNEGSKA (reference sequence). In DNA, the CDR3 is TGCACTGCACCGAGGAATCAGCCCCAGCATTTT. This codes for CTAPRNQPQHF.

The CDR3 DNA reads TGTGCCAGTAGTATAGGGGCAGCGGGCAGCCAGCCCCAGCATTTT. It yields the protein CASSIGAAGSQPQHF. The chain joins TRBV19 to TRBJ1-5, with no clear D. The germline V and J ends were trimmed by 1 base and 7 bases, with 14 bases remaining between them. Germline lookup yields CDR1 LNHDA and CDR2 SQIVND (reference sequence). The CDR3 covers 15 residues.

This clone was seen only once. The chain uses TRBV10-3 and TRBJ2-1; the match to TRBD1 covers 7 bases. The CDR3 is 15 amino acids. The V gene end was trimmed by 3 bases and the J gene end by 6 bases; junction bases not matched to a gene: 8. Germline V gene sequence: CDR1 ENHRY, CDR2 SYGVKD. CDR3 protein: CAISEVDRESNEQFF. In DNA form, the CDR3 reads TGTGCCATCAGTGAAGTAGACAGGGAAAGCAATGAGCAGTTCTTC.

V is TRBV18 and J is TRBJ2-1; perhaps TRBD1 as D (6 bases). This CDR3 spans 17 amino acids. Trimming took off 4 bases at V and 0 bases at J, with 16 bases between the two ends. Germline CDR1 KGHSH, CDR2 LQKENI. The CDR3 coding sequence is TGTGCCAGCTCACGGGAACAGGGACCCCACTCCTACAATGAGCAGTTCTTC. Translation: CASSREQGPHSYNEQFF.

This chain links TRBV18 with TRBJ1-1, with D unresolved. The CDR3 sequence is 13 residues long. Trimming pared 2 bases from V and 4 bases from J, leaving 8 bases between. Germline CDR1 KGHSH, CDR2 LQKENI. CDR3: CASSPGGITEAFF. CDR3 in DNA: TGTGCCAGCTCACCAGGAGGGATCACTGAAGCTTTCTTT.

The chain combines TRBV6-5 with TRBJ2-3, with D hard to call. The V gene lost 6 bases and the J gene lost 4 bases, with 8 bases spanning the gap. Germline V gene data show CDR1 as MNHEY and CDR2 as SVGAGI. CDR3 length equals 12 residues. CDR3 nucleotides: TGTGCCAGCAGCCGGTCCCCAGATACGCAGTATTTT. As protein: CASSRSPDTQYF.

In nucleotides, the CDR3 is TGTGCCAGCCTCAGAGACAGGAACACCGGGGAGCTGTTTTTT. Translating it yields CASLRDRNTGELFF. V gene TRBV2 combines with J gene TRBJ2-2; perhaps TRBD1 as D (5 bases). The CDR3 has 14 amino acids. The germline CDR1 and CDR2 sequences are SNHLY and FYNNEI. V dropped 8 bases and J dropped 1 base, with 11 bases sitting between them. Using reference TRBV2 and TRBJ2-2 for the parts outside the CDR3, the full variable domain is EPEVTQTPSHQVTQMGQEVILRCVPISNHLYFYWYRQILGQKVEFLVSFYNNEISEKSEIFDDQFSVERPDGSNFTLKIRSTKLEDSAMYFCASLRDRNTGELFFGEGSRLTVL.

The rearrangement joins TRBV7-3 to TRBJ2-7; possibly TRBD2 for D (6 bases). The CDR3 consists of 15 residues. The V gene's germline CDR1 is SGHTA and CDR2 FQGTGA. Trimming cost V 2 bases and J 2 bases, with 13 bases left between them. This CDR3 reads CASSLGLIGAYEQYF. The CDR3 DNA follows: TGTGCCAGCAGCTTAGGACTAATTGGGGCCTACGAGCAGTACTTC.

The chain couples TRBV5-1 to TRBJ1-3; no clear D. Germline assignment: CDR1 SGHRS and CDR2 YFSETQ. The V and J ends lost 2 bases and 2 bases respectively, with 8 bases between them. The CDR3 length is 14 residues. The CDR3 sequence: CASSFGSAGNTIYF. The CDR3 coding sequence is TGCGCCAGCAGCTTCGGGTCTGCTGGAAACACCATATATTTT.

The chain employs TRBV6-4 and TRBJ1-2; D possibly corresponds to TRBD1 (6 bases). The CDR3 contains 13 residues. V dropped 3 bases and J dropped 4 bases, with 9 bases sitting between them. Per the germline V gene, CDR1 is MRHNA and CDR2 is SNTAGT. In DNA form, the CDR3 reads TGTGCCAGCAGTGAGAGGGGGTTCTATGGCTACACCTTC. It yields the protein CASSERGFYGYTF.

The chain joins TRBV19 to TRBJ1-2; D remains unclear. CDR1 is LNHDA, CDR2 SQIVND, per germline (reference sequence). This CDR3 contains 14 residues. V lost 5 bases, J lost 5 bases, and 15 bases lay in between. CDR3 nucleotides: TGTGCCAGTAGTGTTAGCGGTACATCGTATGGCTACACCTTC. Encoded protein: CASSVSGTSYGYTF.

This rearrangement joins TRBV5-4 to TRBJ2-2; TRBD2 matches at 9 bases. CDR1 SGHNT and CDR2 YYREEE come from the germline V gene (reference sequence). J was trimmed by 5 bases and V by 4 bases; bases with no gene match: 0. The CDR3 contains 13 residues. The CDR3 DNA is TGTGCCAGCAGCCTAGCGGGGACCGGGGAGCTGTTTTTT. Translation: CASSLAGTGELFF.

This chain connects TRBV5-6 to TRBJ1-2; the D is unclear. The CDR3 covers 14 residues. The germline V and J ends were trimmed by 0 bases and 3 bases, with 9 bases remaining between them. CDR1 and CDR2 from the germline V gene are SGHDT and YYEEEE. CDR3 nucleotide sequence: TGTGCCAGCAGCTTGGCCGACTCCTACTATGGCTACACCTTC. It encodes CASSLADSYYGYTF.

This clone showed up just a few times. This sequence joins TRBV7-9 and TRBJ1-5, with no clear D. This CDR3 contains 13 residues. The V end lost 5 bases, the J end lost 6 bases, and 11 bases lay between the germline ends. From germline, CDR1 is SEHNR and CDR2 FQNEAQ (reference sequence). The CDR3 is CASSIGGSQPQHF. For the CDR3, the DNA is TGTGCCAGCAGCATCGGAGGGAGTCAGCCCCAGCATTTT.

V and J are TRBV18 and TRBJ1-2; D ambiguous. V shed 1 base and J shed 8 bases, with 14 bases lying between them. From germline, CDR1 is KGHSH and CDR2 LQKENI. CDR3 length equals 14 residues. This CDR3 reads CASSPQFSESGYTF. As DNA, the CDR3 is TGTGCCAGCTCACCACAATTTTCAGAATCGGGCTACACCTTC.

Here the CDR3 reads CASSVRGASTDTQYF. The CDR3 DNA sequence: TGTGCCAGCAGTGTGCGGGGGGCTAGCACAGATACGCAGTATTTT. The chain carries TRBV27 and TRBJ2-3; 8 positions match TRBD2. Per germline, CDR1 MNHEY and CDR2 SMNVEV (reference sequence). With 5 bases clipped from V and 0 bases from J, the junction kept 4 bases outside the gene matches. This CDR3 spans 15 amino acids.

The DNA for the CDR3 is TGCGCCAGCAGCCAAGGGCTGGACAGGGGCAATCAGCCCCAGCATTTT. This codes for CASSQGLDRGNQPQHF. This chain links TRBV4-3 with TRBJ1-5; the match to TRBD1 covers 8 bases. This CDR3 region has 16 residues. In germline, CDR1 is LGHNA, CDR2 YSLEER. V lost 1 base to trimming and J lost 2 bases; unmatched junction nucleotides: 4.

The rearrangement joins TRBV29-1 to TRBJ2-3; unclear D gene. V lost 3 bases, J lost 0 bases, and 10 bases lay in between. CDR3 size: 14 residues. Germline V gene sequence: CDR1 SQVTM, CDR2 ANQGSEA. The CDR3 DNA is TGCAGCGTTGAGCACAGAACTAGCACAGATACGCAGTATTTT. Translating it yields CSVEHRTSTDTQYF.

In DNA form, the CDR3 reads TGTGCCAGCAGCTTAATACGGGACAGAGATGGAAACACCATATATTTT. Protein product: CASSLIRDRDGNTIYF. This chain joins TRBV7-9 and TRBJ1-3; TRBD1 matches at 7 bases. Trimming cost V 2 bases and J 3 bases; bases outside gene matches: 7. Per germline, CDR1 SEHNR and CDR2 FQNEAQ (reference sequence). This CDR3 region has 16 residues.

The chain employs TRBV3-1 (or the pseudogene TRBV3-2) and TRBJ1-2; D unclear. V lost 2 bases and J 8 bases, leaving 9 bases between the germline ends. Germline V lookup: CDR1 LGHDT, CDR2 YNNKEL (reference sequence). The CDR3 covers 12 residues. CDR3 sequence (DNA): TGTGCCAGCAGCCAATCCGGGTTGGGCTACACCTTC. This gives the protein CASSQSGLGYTF.

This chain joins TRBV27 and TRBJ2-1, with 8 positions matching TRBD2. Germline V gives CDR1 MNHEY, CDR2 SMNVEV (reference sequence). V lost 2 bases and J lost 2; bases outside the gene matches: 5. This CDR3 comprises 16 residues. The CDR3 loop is CASSLNLGLAYNEQFF. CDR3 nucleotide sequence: TGTGCCAGCAGTTTAAATTTGGGACTAGCCTACAATGAGCAGTTCTTC.

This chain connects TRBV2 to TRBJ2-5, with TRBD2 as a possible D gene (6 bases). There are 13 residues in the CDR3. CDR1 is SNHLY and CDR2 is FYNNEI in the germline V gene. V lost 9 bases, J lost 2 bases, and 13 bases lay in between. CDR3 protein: CASLRDFQETQYF. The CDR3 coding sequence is TGTGCCAGTCTCCGGGACTTTCAAGAGACCCAGTACTTC.

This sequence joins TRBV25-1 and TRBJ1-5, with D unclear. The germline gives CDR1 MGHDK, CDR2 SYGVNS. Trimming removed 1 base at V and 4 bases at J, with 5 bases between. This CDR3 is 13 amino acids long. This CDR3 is CASSESGNQPQHF. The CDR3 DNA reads TGTGCCAGCAGTGAATCCGGGAATCAGCCCCAGCATTTT. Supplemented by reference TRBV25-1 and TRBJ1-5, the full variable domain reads EADIYQTPRYLVIGTGKKITLECSQTMGHDKMYWYQQDPGMELHLIHYSYGVNSTEKGDLSSESTVSRIRTEHFPLTLESARPSHTSQYLCASSESGNQPQHFGDGTRLSIL.

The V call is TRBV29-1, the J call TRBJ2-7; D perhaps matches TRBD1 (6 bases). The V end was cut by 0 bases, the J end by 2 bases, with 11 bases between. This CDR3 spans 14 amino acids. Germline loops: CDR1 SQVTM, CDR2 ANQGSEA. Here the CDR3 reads CSVEDPRTAYEQYF. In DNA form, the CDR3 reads TGCAGCGTTGAAGATCCCCGGACAGCCTACGAGCAGTACTTC.